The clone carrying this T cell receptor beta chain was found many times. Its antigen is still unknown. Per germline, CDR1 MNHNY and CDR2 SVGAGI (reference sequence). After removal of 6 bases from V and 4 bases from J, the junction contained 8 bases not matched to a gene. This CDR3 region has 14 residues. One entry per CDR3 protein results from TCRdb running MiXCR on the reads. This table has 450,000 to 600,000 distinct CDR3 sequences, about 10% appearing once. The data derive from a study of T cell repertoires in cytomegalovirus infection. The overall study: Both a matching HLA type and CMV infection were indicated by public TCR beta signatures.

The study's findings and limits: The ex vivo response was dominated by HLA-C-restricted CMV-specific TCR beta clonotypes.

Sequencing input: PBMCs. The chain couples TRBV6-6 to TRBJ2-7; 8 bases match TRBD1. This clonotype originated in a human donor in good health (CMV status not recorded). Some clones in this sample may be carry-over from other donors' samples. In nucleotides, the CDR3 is TGTGCCAGCAGCCTCAGACAGGGGCGATACGAGCAGTACTTC. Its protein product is CASSLRQGRYEQYF.